Each of the 4 T cell receptor beta chains below was sequenced from the same sample in a study of cytomegalovirus exposure and HLA in healthy donors. The primer mix had 60 Vbeta and 13 Jbeta primers. The data were produced by immunoSEQ multiplex PCR, yet TCRdb's version contains in-frame clones alone and is incomplete. The sample lists 70,000 to 95,000 clones; roughly 86% were seen once. The sequenced sample consisted of PBMCs. Source of these receptors: a woman aged 18-29 years in good health and CMV-seropositive.

CDR3: CASSPGLAGGRNTGELFF. Written as DNA, the CDR3 is TGTGCCAGTAGTCCCGGACTAGCGGGAGGGCGGAACACCGGGGAGCTGTTTTTT. The chain links TRBV19 to TRBJ2-2, with 15 bases lining up with TRBD2. This CDR3 has 18 residues. With 5 bases clipped from V and 1 base from J, the junction kept 5 bases outside the gene matches. Germline loops: CDR1 LNHDA, CDR2 SQIVND (reference sequence). The full variable domain, its missing parts supplied by reference TRBV19 and TRBJ2-2, is DGGITQSPKYLFRKEGQNVTLSCEQNLNHDAMYWYRQDPGQGLRLIYYSQIVNDFQKGDIAEGYSVSREKKESFPLTVTSAQKNPTAFYLCASSPGLAGGRNTGELFFGEGSRLTVL.

The chain joins TRBV5-1 to TRBJ2-3, with D perhaps TRBD2 (5 bases). Trimming took 5 bases from V and 2 from J, leaving 9 bases between them. From germline, CDR1 is SGHRS and CDR2 YFSETQ. CDR3 length: 13 residues. CDR3 loop: CASREVLTDTQYF. The CDR3 nucleotides are TGCGCCAGCAGGGAGGTACTCACAGATACGCAGTATTTT.

The V call is TRBV13, the J call TRBJ2-7, with TRBD2 matching 8 bases. V was clipped by 5 bases and J by 4 bases; unmatched bases: 13. From germline, CDR1 is PRHDT and CDR2 FYEKMQ (reference sequence). CDR3 length equals 16 residues. The CDR3 spells CASSPGGVGRGYEQYF. CDR3 bases: TGTGCCAGCAGCCCCGGGGGTGTCGGGAGGGGGTACGAGCAGTACTTC.

The CDR3 nucleotides read TGTGCCAGCAGTTACACAGACAGCTACGAGCAGTACTTC. This translates into CASSYTDSYEQYF. V is TRBV6-5 and J is TRBJ2-7; D possibly corresponds to TRBD1 (5 bases). The CDR3 covers 13 residues. The ends were cut back, 2 bases at V and 3 bases at J, with 8 bases in the middle. Germline V gives CDR1 MNHEY, CDR2 SVGAGI.